This paragraph reports one TCR beta chain. These data belong to a study of siplizumab effects on memory and regulatory T cells. The germline CDR1 and CDR2 sequences are SGHNT and YYREEE (reference sequence). There are 17 residues in the CDR3. The V end lost 0 bases, the J end lost 8 bases, and 23 bases lay between the germline ends. This table comes from immunoSEQ multiplex PCR, and its TCRdb copy is limited to in-frame clones, with some not included. The sample shows about 100,000 clones, around 90% of them seen only once. This TCR was recovered from a human donor in good health. The chain recombines TRBV5-4 with TRBJ1-2; D unclear. The sequencing sample was made of non-Treg CD4+ T cells sorted from blood. CDR3 protein: CASSLASVAEGMKGYTF. CDR3 sequence (DNA): TGTGCCAGCAGCTTGGCGAGCGTGGCAGAAGGTATGAAGGGCTACACCTTC. Full variable domain (rest looked up from reference TRBV5-4 and TRBJ1-2): ETGVTQSPTHLIKTRGQQVTLRCSSQSGHNTVSWYQQALGQGPQFIFQYYREEENGRGNFPPRFSGLQFPNYSSELNVNALELDDSALYLCASSLASVAEGMKGYTFGSGTRLTVV.